One and the same sample provided the 5 T cell receptor beta chains below, sequenced in a study of technical replicates of blood from a handful of donors. Some clones are missing from TCRdb's copy, which holds only in-frame ones; the method was immunoSEQ multiplex PCR. The sample has over 80,000 clones, about 96% seen once. The sequencing sample was made of T cells isolated from PBMCs. These receptor sequences come from a human donor in good health.

The chain carries TRBV18 and TRBJ2-2; 7 positions match TRBD2. CDR1 is KGHSH and CDR2 is LQKENI in the germline V gene. The CDR3 has 14 amino acids. The ends lost 4 bases at V and 6 bases at J; junction bases unmatched: 5. DNA of the CDR3: TGTGCCAGCTCACTGCGGGAGAAGCCCGGGGAGCTGTTTTTT. Its translation is CASSLREKPGELFF.

The chain carries TRBV7-2 and TRBJ2-7; TRBD1 matches 8 bases. CDR1 SGHTA and CDR2 FQGNSA come from the germline V gene. Unmatched junction bases numbered 2, after V lost 4 bases and J lost 3 bases. The CDR3 sequence is 13 residues long. The CDR3 here is CASSSTGGYEQYF. CDR3 coding DNA: TGTGCCAGCAGCTCAACAGGGGGCTACGAGCAGTACTTC. Combining the CDR3 with reference TRBV7-2 and TRBJ2-7 gives the whole variable domain GAGVSQSPSNKVTEKGKDVELRCDPISGHTALYWYRQSLGQGLEFLIYFQGNSAPDKSGLPSDRFSAERTGGSVSTLTIQRTQQEDSAVYLCASSSTGGYEQYFGPGTRLTVT.

The V gene is TRBV4-2, the J gene TRBJ2-1; 10 bases line up with TRBD2. V lost 1 base to trimming and J lost 4 bases; unmatched junction nucleotides: 7. Per germline, CDR1 LGHNA and CDR2 YNFKEQ. The CDR3 length is 17 residues. In DNA, the CDR3 is TGTGCCAGCAGCCAAGCTCCCCTAGCGGGAGATTACAATGAGCAGTTCTTC. Amino acids: CASSQAPLAGDYNEQFF.

The V gene is TRBV27, the J gene TRBJ2-3, with D possibly matching TRBD2 (6 bases). Trimming shortened V by 6 bases and J by 5 bases, and 15 bases separated the two germline ends. Germline CDR1 is MNHEY and CDR2 is SMNVEV (reference sequence). The CDR3 has 14 residues. Here the CDR3 reads CASSPLQGGDTQYF. As DNA, the CDR3 is TGTGCCAGCAGCCCCCTCCAGGGAGGAGATACGCAGTATTTT.

The chain carries TRBV27 and TRBJ2-7; TRBD2 matches 10 bases. The CDR3 sequence is 16 residues long. The germline CDR1 and CDR2 sequences are MNHEY and SMNVEV (reference sequence). Trimming cost V 5 bases and J 3 bases; bases outside gene matches: 10. The CDR3 loop reads CASSPRGASGSYEQYF. CDR3 bases: TGTGCCAGCAGTCCCCGAGGTGCTAGCGGGAGCTACGAGCAGTACTTC.